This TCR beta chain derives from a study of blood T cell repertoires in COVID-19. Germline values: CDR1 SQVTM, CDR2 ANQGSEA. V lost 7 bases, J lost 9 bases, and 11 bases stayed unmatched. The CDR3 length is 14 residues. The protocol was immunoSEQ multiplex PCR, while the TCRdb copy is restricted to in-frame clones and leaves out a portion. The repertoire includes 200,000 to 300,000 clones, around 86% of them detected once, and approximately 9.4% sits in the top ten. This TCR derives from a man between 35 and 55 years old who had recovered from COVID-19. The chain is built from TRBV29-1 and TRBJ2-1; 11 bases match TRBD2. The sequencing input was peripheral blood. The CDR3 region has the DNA TGCAGCGGGAGAATAGCGGGGGGGCAGAGTGAGCAGTTCTTC. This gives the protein CSGRIAGGQSEQFF.